This T cell receptor beta chain was observed in a study of cytomegalovirus exposure and HLA in healthy donors. The study, taken as a whole, reports: Over 150 TCR beta chains were listed as cytomegalovirus-associated.

The donors belonged to the roughly 120-subject validation cohort, separate from the roughly 650-subject first cohort. Profiling relied on immunoSEQ multiplex PCR, and the TCRdb table lists in-frame clones only, not all of them. The repertoire includes around 61,000 clones, 92% of them detected once, and roughly 5.2% sits in the top ten. The CDR3 has 12 amino acids. In germline, CDR1 is SEHNR, CDR2 FQNEAQ (reference sequence). V lost 1 base and J 7 bases, leaving 7 bases between the germline ends. With respect to this clone: The antigen remains undetermined.

This sequence joins TRBV7-9 and TRBJ1-2; D not resolved. Sequences were obtained from PBMCs. This TCR derives from a man aged 18 to 30 in good health and CMV-seropositive. CDR3 in amino acids: CASSLGAGGYTF. Here the CDR3 DNA reads TGTGCCAGCAGCTTAGGTGCAGGTGGCTACACCTTC.